This is a list of T cell receptor beta chains from one sample in a study of beta chain features in type 1 diabetes. Here immunoSEQ multiplex PCR was the method, and the copy in TCRdb shows in-frame clones only, minus some. Among roughly 41,000 clones listed, 49% were seen once. Sequencing was performed on central memory CD4+ T cells from blood. The source of these receptors is a woman under 30 in good health. Both conserved end residues are part of each CDR3. D genes are given only for firm matches. Part of the rows lack a size; the others show once, few, many or a class for expanded clones.

clone size	J gene	CDR3 length	V gene	D gene	CDR3 protein	CDR3 DNA
-	TRBJ2-5	14	TRBV28	-	CASRRHRAQETQYF	TGTGCCAGCAGGCGACACAGGGCTCAAGAGACCCAGTACTTC
few	TRBJ2-1	17	TRBV18	TRBD1	CASSQTPGTGGYDEQFF	TGTGCCAGCTCACAAACTCCCGGGACAGGGGGCTACGATGAGCAGTTCTTC
-	TRBJ1-2	16	TRBV28	-	CASITPGASRGPGYTF	TGTGCCAGCATTACTCCAGGGGCCTCTAGAGGCCCTGGCTACACCTTC
few	TRBJ2-2	11	TRBV2	-	CAGGLSGELFF	TGTGCCGGCGGTCTTTCCGGGGAGCTGTTTTTT
-	TRBJ2-7	14	TRBV19	TRBD2	CASSIGTSGREQYF	TGTGCCAGTAGCATCGGGACTAGCGGGAGGGAGCAGTACTTC
-	TRBJ2-7	15	TRBV13	TRBD1	CASSLPGQRGYEQYF	TGTGCCAGCAGCCTACCGGGACAGAGGGGCTACGAGCAGTACTTC
-	TRBJ2-1	15	TRBV7-2	-	CASSLMRGSYNEQFF	TGTGCCAGCAGCTTAATGCGCGGATCCTACAATGAGCAGTTCTTC
-	TRBJ2-1	17	TRBV4-1	-	CASSQESGRTAYNEQFF	TGCGCCAGCAGCCAAGAAAGCGGCCGGACAGCCTACAATGAGCAGTTCTTC
-	TRBJ1-1	14	TRBV7-3	-	CASSPSGTYTEAFF	TGTGCCAGCAGCCCTTCAGGGACTTACACTGAAGCTTTCTTT
-	TRBJ2-7	14	TRBV6-5	TRBD2	CASSDPRTSVEQYF	TGTGCCAGCAGTGACCCGCGGACTAGCGTAGAGCAGTACTTC
-	TRBJ1-1	15	TRBV6-1	-	CASIILGGRNTEAFF	TGTGCCAGCATTATTTTAGGGGGTAGGAACACTGAAGCTTTCTTT
-	TRBJ2-2	17	TRBV2	TRBD2	CASRRGLAGTITGELFF	TGTGCCAGCAGACGTGGACTAGCGGGAACTATCACCGGGGAGCTGTTTTTT